Below are 28 T cell receptor beta chains sequenced from a single sample in a study of CD8+ T cells in alopecia areata. The authors extracted RNA and reverse transcribed it into cDNA as the sequencing template. Here immunoSEQ multiplex PCR was the method, and the copy in TCRdb shows in-frame clones only, minus some. The repertoire shows over 100,000 clones, none seen only once; the top ten take about 20%. The specimen sequenced was lesional skin. The source of these receptors is a C3H/HeJ mouse with alopecia areata. Strain MHC haplotype: H2-k.

Comment on this clone: The genes are named according to mouse. The read comes to an end 4 residues before the CDR3 does, leaving the germline J gene to fill in the end. The J gene is TRBJ2-7, the V gene TRBV19; a possible D gene is TRBD1 (6 bases). The CDR3 is 15 residues long. The germline V and J ends were trimmed by 5 bases and 1 base, with 16 bases remaining between them. Germline values: CDR1 FNHDT, CDR2 SITEND (reference sequence). The CDR3 here is CASSHIGDKSYEQYF. CDR3 DNA (partial): TGTGCCAGCAGCCATATCGGGGACAAATCCTAT. Variable domain in full (rest from reference TRBV19 and TRBJ2-7): GGIITQTPKFLIGQEGQKLTLKCQQNFNHDTMYWYRQDSGKGLRLIYYSITENDLQKGDLSEGYDASREKKSSFSLTVTSAQKNEMAVFLCASSHIGDKSYEQYFGPGTRLTVL.

This clone was seen ten or more times. The genes and germline here are from mouse. The read halts 4 residues ahead of the CDR3 end, with the missing end drawn from the germline J gene. V gene TRBV13-3 combines with J gene TRBJ2-7, with 7 bases aligning to TRBD2. From germline, CDR1 is NNHDY and CDR2 SYVADS. CDR3 size: 14 residues. CDR3 DNA, as far as it was read: TGTGCCAGCAGTGAAGGGACTGAGATTTAT. Translation: CASSEGTEIY. The CDR3 in its entirety is CASSEGTEIYEQYF.

Notes on this clone: Gene and germline names: mouse. The read finishes 4 residues shy of the CDR3 end, and the germline J gene is used to complete it. This chain connects TRBV13-3 to TRBJ2-3, with D possibly TRBD1 on 6 matching bases. Germline V gene lookup returns CDR1 NNHDY and CDR2 SYVADS. The ends were cut back, 4 bases at V and 0 bases at J, with 15 bases in the middle. This CDR3 is built from 16 residues. The CDR3 here is CASSPGTSGSAETLYF. The CDR3 bases that were read are TGTGCCAGCAGTCCCGGGACAAGCGGGAGTGCAGAA.

This clone was seen more than once but under ten times. Gene names denote mouse genes. The missing CDR3 end, 4 residues past where the read stops, is filled in from the germline J gene. V and J are TRBV19 and TRBJ1-4; tentatively, D is TRBD1 (6 bases). CDR3 size: 14 residues. The V and J ends lost 2 bases and 6 bases respectively, with 11 bases between them. Per germline, CDR1 FNHDT and CDR2 SITEND (reference sequence). CDR3 residues: CASSIYREDERLFF. The DNA read from the CDR3 is TGTGCCAGCAGTATTTACAGGGAGGACGAA.

This clone was seen a handful of times. Gene names denote mouse genes. Sequencing ends 4 residues short of the CDR3 end; the germline J gene provides the rest. The chain combines TRBV13-3 with TRBJ2-5, with TRBD1 matching 9 bases. The CDR3 extends over 14 amino acids. Germline values: CDR1 NNHDY, CDR2 SYVADS. J lost 2 bases, V lost 5 bases, and 3 bases had no gene match. CDR3 DNA, as far as it was read: TGTGCCAGCAGGATGGACAGGGGCCAAGAC. Its protein is CASRMDRGQD. The CDR3 reads in full as CASRMDRGQDTQYF.

This clone was observed a handful of times. Mouse names are used for the genes. CDR3 bases read: TGCACCTGCAGTGCTTGGGGACAGGGAATTAACCAAGAC. It yields the protein CTCSAWGQGINQD. The CDR3 in full is CTCSAWGQGINQDTQYF. The rearrangement joins TRBV1 to TRBJ2-5; 9 bases line up with TRBD1. Read sequence stops 4 residues before the CDR3 end, and the germline J gene provides the missing end. From germline, CDR1 is NSQYPW and CDR2 LRSPGD (reference sequence). The trim removed 3 bases at V and 0 bases at J, leaving 7 bases unmatched. This CDR3 spans 17 amino acids.

As regards this clone: The gene names here belong to mouse. The read halts 4 residues ahead of the CDR3 end, with the missing end drawn from the germline J gene. The same CDR3 arises from other DNA sequences in this sample as well. V gene TRBV1 combines with J gene TRBJ2-1; 10 positions match TRBD1. CDR3 size: 16 residues. Trimming at V came to 0 bases and at J to 4 bases, leaving 3 bases not matched to a gene. The germline CDR1 and CDR2 sequences are NSQYPW and LRSPGD (reference sequence). The chain's CDR3 is CTCSADRDRGYAEQFF. The CDR3 DNA, read in part, is TGCACCTGCAGTGCAGACCGGGACAGGGGTTATGCT.

Comments on this clone: Each gene name is a mouse one. CDR3 DNA (partial): TGTGCAAGCAGCTGGACTGTTAACCAAGAC. Translating it yields CASSWTVNQD. The entire CDR3 is CASSWTVNQDTQYF. The chain combines TRBV16 with TRBJ2-5; possible D gene TRBD2, 6 bases. From the germline J gene comes the end of the CDR3, since the read stops 4 residues before it. The CDR3 contains 14 residues. Per the germline V gene, CDR1 is SGHSA and CDR2 is FRNQAP. V was shortened by 4 bases and J by 0 bases, with 8 bases between the two germline ends.

In its sample, this clone was seen a few times. The germline and genes are mouse ones. The CDR3 goes on 4 residues after the read ends, and that part is filled in from the germline J gene. J is TRBJ2-7 and V is TRBV1; TRBD1 is a possible D gene (5 bases). The germline V and J ends were trimmed by 1 base and 3 bases, with 10 bases remaining between them. This CDR3 is built from 14 residues. Germline V gene sequence: CDR1 NSQYPW, CDR2 LRSPGD (reference sequence). CDR3 in amino acids: CTCSAGTRIYEQYF. Incomplete CDR3 DNA: TGCACCTGCAGTGCAGGGACAAGAATCTAT.

This clone was observed a handful of times. The listed TCRdb protein conflicts with the DNA translation at residue 12, and the protein shown is translated directly from the DNA. Genes and germline come from the mouse. Read sequence stops 3 residues before the CDR3 end, and the germline J gene provides the missing end. V is TRBV19 and J is TRBJ1-3; tentatively, D is TRBD1 (5 bases). The CDR3 length is 15 residues. Trimming shortened V by 6 bases and J by 0 bases, and 13 bases separated the two germline ends. The germline V gene encodes CDR1 FNHDT and CDR2 SITEND (reference sequence). Incomplete CDR3 DNA: TGTGCCAGCATCCCGACAGAACTTTCTGGAAATACG. It specifies CASIPTELSGNT. The whole CDR3 protein is CASIPTELSGNTLYF.

Turning to this clone: Genes and germline are mouse. The CDR3 end is not reached by the read, which stops 4 residues before it; the germline J gene fills it in. The chain is built from TRBV19 and TRBJ2-4; 9 nucleotides align to TRBD1. J was trimmed by 1 base and V by 0 bases; bases with no gene match: 6. CDR3 length: 17 amino acids. In germline, CDR1 is FNHDT, CDR2 SITEND (reference sequence). CDR3 loop: CASSIVVTGGGQNTLYF. The CDR3 bases that were read are TGTGCCAGCAGTATAGTCGTTACAGGGGGCGGTCAAAAC.

A note on this clone: Genes and germline come from the mouse. Read coverage stops 4 residues before the CDR3 terminus; the germline J gene supplies the remainder. J is TRBJ2-4 and V is TRBV13-1; perhaps TRBD2 as D (6 bases). Trimming took off 0 bases at V and 0 bases at J, with 8 bases between the two ends. CDR3 length: 15 amino acids. CDR1 is NSHNY, CDR2 SYGAGN, per germline. The CDR3 spells CASSDGGDSQNTLYF. Incomplete CDR3 DNA: TGTGCCAGCAGTGATGGGGGGGATAGTCAAAAC.

This clone was seen a handful of times. Gene and germline names: mouse. Read coverage stops 4 residues before the CDR3 terminus; the germline J gene supplies the remainder. The chain links TRBV1 to TRBJ2-7; 9 nucleotides agree with TRBD2. This CDR3 has 15 residues. Germline CDR1 and CDR2: NSQYPW and LRSPGD (reference sequence). The CDR3 here is CTCSADLGLGNEQYF. CDR3 DNA, as far as it was read: TGCACCTGCAGTGCAGATCTGGGACTGGGCAAT.

This clone was seen a handful of times. The genes are named according to mouse. Coverage ceases 4 residues before the CDR3 finishes, and the germline J gene fills in the end. The chain employs TRBV17 and TRBJ2-1; 8 bases align to TRBD1. This CDR3 region has 14 residues. In germline, CDR1 is MNHDT, CDR2 YYDKIL. Trimming removed 2 bases from V and 4 bases from J; junction bases left unmatched: 1. The sequenced part of the CDR3 DNA is TGTGCTAGCAGTAGAAGACAGGGGTATGCT. Residues: CASSRRQGYA. The whole CDR3 is CASSRRQGYAEQFF.

This clone was seen more than once but under ten times. The genes are named according to mouse. The read terminates 4 residues before the CDR3 end, so the remaining end is supplied by the germline J gene. This specimen includes other DNA sequences encoding the same CDR3. The chain combines TRBV13-3 with TRBJ2-1; tentatively, D is TRBD1 (5 bases). In germline, CDR1 is NNHDY, CDR2 SYVADS. Between the trimmed V and J ends, which lost 0 bases and 4 bases, there was a span of 11 bases. The CDR3 loop spans 15 amino acids. The CDR3 region is CASSDAPGQYAEQFF. Partial CDR3 DNA: TGTGCCAGCAGTGATGCACCTGGACAATATGCT.

This clone was detected only a few times. Germline and genes here are mouse. The read stops 4 residues short of the end of the CDR3; the missing end is completed from the germline J gene. The chain links TRBV1 to TRBJ2-7; D is unresolved. CDR3 length: 13 residues. Germline V gives CDR1 NSQYPW, CDR2 LRSPGD (reference sequence). The covered CDR3 bases are TGCACCTGCAGTGCGGAACAGAAGTAT. Translating it yields CTCSAEQKY. The full CDR3 sequence reads CTCSAEQKYEQYF.

About this clone itself: Mouse gene names apply. The CDR3 end falls 4 residues outside the read, so it is completed with the germline J gene. The chain has TRBV1 and TRBJ2-7; 8 bases fit TRBD1. This CDR3 has 14 residues. CDR1 and CDR2 (germline): NSQYPW, LRSPGD (reference sequence). The covered CDR3 bases are TGCACCTGCAGTGCAGAGACAGGGGTAAAT. It is translated as CTCSAETGVN. The complete CDR3 reads CTCSAETGVNEQYF.

This clone has just a few counts. The genes and germline here are from mouse. The CDR3 extends 4 residues past the end of the read, so its final part is completed from the germline J gene. The V call is TRBV16, the J call TRBJ2-7; 9 bases are a match to TRBD1. Per germline, CDR1 SGHSA and CDR2 FRNQAP. The CDR3 is 14 amino acids. Partial CDR3 DNA: TGTGCAAGCAGCCTCCGGGACAGGGAGTAT. The encoded protein is CASSLRDREY. The whole CDR3 region reads CASSLRDREYEQYF.

This clone has more than one count but fewer than ten. The gene names here belong to mouse. The read ends 4 residues early relative to the CDR3; the germline J gene fills the gap. V and J are TRBV13-3 and TRBJ2-5, with D possibly being TRBD1 (6 bases). Germline V gene lookup returns CDR1 NNHDY and CDR2 SYVADS. There are 12 residues in the CDR3. The DNA read from the CDR3 is TGTGCCAGCAGTTTCAGGGGCGAC. Translating it yields CASSFRGD. In full, the CDR3 is CASSFRGDTQYF.

Ten or more counts support this clone. Genes and germline are mouse. Read coverage stops 4 residues before the CDR3 terminus; the germline J gene supplies the remainder. The chain is built from TRBV1 and TRBJ2-7; D ambiguous. This CDR3 contains 14 residues. Germline V gives CDR1 NSQYPW, CDR2 LRSPGD (reference sequence). Trimming took off 0 bases at V and 1 base at J, with 7 bases between the two ends. Partial CDR3 DNA: TGCACCTGCAGTGCAGAGGCAGGATCCTAT. Translating it yields CTCSAEAGSY. The full-length CDR3 reads as CTCSAEAGSYEQYF.

This clone was counted only a few times. Gene names denote mouse genes. The CDR3 region is CASSTPSGDQDTQYF. CDR3 DNA (partial): TGTGCCAGCAGTACCCCATCAGGGGACCAAGAC. V and J are TRBV19 and TRBJ2-5; D might be TRBD1 (6 bases). The DNA ends 4 residues before the CDR3 does, and the rest of the CDR3 is filled in from the germline J gene. The germline V gene has CDR1 FNHDT and CDR2 SITEND (reference sequence). The CDR3 sequence is 15 residues long. V lost 3 bases to trimming and J lost 1 base, with 12 bases between them.

This clone was detected only a few times. Each gene name is a mouse one. With the read ending 4 residues before the CDR3 end, the germline J gene is used to fill in that end. This chain connects TRBV1 to TRBJ2-1, with 9 positions matching TRBD2. From germline, CDR1 is NSQYPW and CDR2 LRSPGD (reference sequence). This CDR3 has 14 residues. CDR3 bases read: TGCACCTGCAGTTCACTGGGGGGTGAAGCT. It encodes CTCSSLGGEA. The full-length CDR3 reads as CTCSSLGGEAEQFF. The full variable domain, in which reference TRBV1 and TRBJ2-1 provide the parts outside the CDR3, is VTLLEQNPRWRLVPRGQAVNLRCILKNSQYPWMSWYQQDLQKQLQWLFTLRSPGDKEVKSLPGADYLATRVTDTELRLQVANMSQGRTLYCTCSSLGGEAEQFFGPGTRLTVL.

This clone was counted between two and nine times. The gene names here belong to mouse. The DNA ends 4 residues before the CDR3 does, and the rest of the CDR3 is filled in from the germline J gene. V usage is TRBV13-2 and J usage is TRBJ2-1, with D perhaps matching TRBD2 (6 bases). This CDR3 is built from 13 residues. Germline V gene sequence: CDR1 NNHNN, CDR2 SYGAGS (reference sequence). The CDR3 DNA, read in part, is TGTGCCAGCGGTGATCAACTGGGATCT. Translated, it gives CASGDQLGS. In full, the CDR3 is CASGDQLGSEQFF.

With regard to this clone: DNA and listed protein disagree at residue 12, so the protein shown here was translated from the DNA. Gene labels here are mouse ones. From the germline J gene comes the end of the CDR3, since the read stops 3 residues before it. The chain recombines TRBV13-3 with TRBJ1-3; tentative D call: TRBD1 (5 bases). The germline CDR1 and CDR2 sequences are NNHDY and SYVADS. The V end lost 5 bases, the J end lost 0 bases, and 12 bases lay between the germline ends. The CDR3 has 15 residues. The CDR3 here is CASSGGWHSGNTLYF. The CDR3 DNA, read in part, is TGTGCCAGCAGCGGGGGGTGGCATTCTGGAAATACG. Variable domain in full (rest from reference TRBV13-3 and TRBJ1-3): EAAVTQSPRSKVAVTGGKVTLSCHQTNNHDYMYWYRQDTGHGLRLIHYSYVADSTEKGDIPDGYKASRPSQENFSLILELASLSQTAVYFCASSGGWHSGNTLYFGEGSRLIVV.

Regarding this clone: Sequence at one end of the junction differs from germline and may be a read error. Gene names and germline match the mouse. Sequencing ends 4 residues short of the CDR3 end; the germline J gene provides the rest. This rearrangement joins TRBV13-3 to TRBJ1-1, with 8 bases lining up with TRBD1. Germline loops: CDR1 NNHDY, CDR2 SYVADS. The CDR3 covers 14 residues. CDR3 region: CASTQGAGNPEVFF. The part of the CDR3 DNA that was read is TGTGCCAGCACCCAGGGGGCGGGGAACCCA.

This clone was found a few times. Mouse names are used for the genes. The read finishes 4 residues shy of the CDR3 end, and the germline J gene is used to complete it. The chain combines TRBV13-3 with TRBJ2-7, with 10 bases matching TRBD2. Germline values: CDR1 NNHDY, CDR2 SYVADS. The CDR3 sequence is 15 residues long. The part of the CDR3 DNA that was read is TGTGCCAGCAGTGATAGGGGGACTGGGGAGTAT. Its protein is CASSDRGTGEY. The entire CDR3 protein is CASSDRGTGEYEQYF.

Concerning this clone: Genes here carry mouse names. The read gets to within 4 residues of the CDR3 end, and the germline J gene fills in the rest. The rearrangement uses TRBV1 and TRBJ2-1, with 9 nucleotides matching TRBD1. The V gene's germline CDR1 is NSQYPW and CDR2 LRSPGD (reference sequence). The CDR3 totals 15 residues. The ends lost 5 bases at V and 4 bases at J; junction bases unmatched: 6. Partial CDR3 DNA: TGCACCTGCAGTCCTAGACAGGGGGGATATGCT. Translating it yields CTCSPRQGGYA. The whole CDR3 is CTCSPRQGGYAEQFF.

A remark on this clone: Mouse gene names apply. The read gets to within 4 residues of the CDR3 end, and the germline J gene fills in the rest. This sequence joins TRBV19 and TRBJ2-3; 11 nucleotides line up with TRBD2. The CDR3 runs to 16 residues. Trimming cost V 4 bases and J 2 bases; bases outside gene matches: 6. Looked up from germline, CDR1 is FNHDT and CDR2 is SITEND (reference sequence). The CDR3 protein is CASSPLGGQVAETLYF. CDR3 bases read: TGTGCCAGCAGTCCACTGGGGGGGCAGGTTGCAGAA.